This TCR beta chain was captured in a study of blood T cell repertoires in COVID-19. Study as a whole: Some COVID-19 samples were acute and others convalescent; all came from the United States, Italy and Spain.

This clone appeared a single time. Authors' analysis steps: Researchers report that nucleated cell counts were estimated from reference gene primer amplification. Measured with immunoSEQ multiplex PCR; TCRdb has only the in-frame clones, and not every one. V, J and clone size are taken as reported in that table, and D and trimming were inferred from the DNA itself. The data contain 71,000 or so clones, around 85% of them singletons. Sequenced: peripheral blood. The source of this sequence is a man between 65 and 85 years old with acute or convalescent COVID-19.

Written as DNA, the CDR3 is TGTGCCAGCAGTCCCCCGACAGGGGGCTACACTGAAGCTTTCTTT. Its translation: CASSPPTGGYTEAFF. The genes are TRBV28 and TRBJ1-1; TRBD1 matches 10 bases. The CDR3 loop spans 15 amino acids. From germline, CDR1 is MDHEN and CDR2 SYDVKM. The junction had 6 bases not matched to a gene; V was cut back by 5 bases and J by 3 bases. Drawing the rest from reference TRBV28 and TRBJ1-1, the complete variable domain is DVKVTQSSRYLVKRTGEKVFLECVQDMDHENMFWYRQDPGLGLRLIYFSYDVKMKEKGDIPEGYSVSREKKERFSLILESASTNQTSMYLCASSPPTGGYTEAFFGQGTRLTVV.